This T cell receptor beta chain was obtained from a study of blood T cell repertoires in COVID-19. Study summary: Samples came from the United States, Italy and Spain, spanning acute and convalescent COVID-19. PBMCs, B-cell-depleted T cells, or T cells provided the cDNA or gDNA that made up the material.

The CDR3 has 15 residues. V was pared by 4 bases and J by 0 bases, with 10 bases between. The germline V gene encodes CDR1 SGDLS and CDR2 YYNGEE. Original data processing: Amplifying reference gene primers gave estimates of nucleated cell counts. The protocol was immunoSEQ multiplex PCR, while the TCRdb copy is restricted to in-frame clones and leaves out a portion. V and J calls and clone size follow that table, whereas D and trimming were derived from the DNA. The sample includes over 150,000 clones, 65% to 90% of them seen just once. The sequence derives from a middle-aged man with active or convalescent COVID-19. V gene TRBV9 combines with J gene TRBJ2-2, with D unresolved. The sequenced sample was peripheral blood. The CDR3 region is CASSLFGSNTGELFF. The CDR3 bases are TGTGCCAGCAGCCTCTTCGGGTCGAACACCGGGGAGCTGTTTTTT.